The source of this TCR beta chain is a study of OX40 agonist ivuxolimab in advanced cancers. About the investigation overall: Ivuxolimab was a fully human IgG2 agonistic monoclonal antibody targeting the costimulatory receptor OX40 (CD134). A male proportion of roughly 80% and a mean age of 60 years, ranging from about 23 to 79, were recorded for the dose-escalation cohort. Of the approximately 54 patients in dose escalation, 19 had hepatocellular carcinoma, roughly 15 had melanoma, 9 had renal cell carcinoma and 9 had head and neck cancer. Intravenous ivuxolimab was administered to patients every 2 weeks at six dose levels: 0.01, 0.1, 0.3, 1.5, 3 and 10 mg/kg. Peripheral TCRbeta sequencing was intended to test whether TCR sequence diversity was altered and clonal T-cell expansion was caused by ivuxolimab. The paper describes the monotherapy dose-escalation part (N of about 47 patients) of the phase I trial of ivuxolimab. Prior anti-PD-1, anti-PD-L1 or anti-CTLA-4 therapy was permitted, and checkpoint inhibitors had been received by roughly 42% of dose-escalation patients. Partial responses were achieved by three dose-escalation patients, of whom one had hepatocellular carcinoma and two had cutaneous melanoma.

Genomic DNA was isolated from the sorted cells so that the TCRbeta CDR3 region could be sequenced. The immunoSEQ Assay was used to sequence the TCRbeta CDR3 regions. TCRdb limited this immuneACCESS table to in-frame rearrangements with V and J called. A share of clones is missing; checked studies link under half to unresolved V genes, and the rest is unexplained. Counted in this sample were some 100,000 clones; 80% to 90% of them appeared once. Together, the top ten hold 1% to 1.3% of the sample. According to the germline V gene, CDR1 reads SGHRS and CDR2 reads YFSETQ. The CDR3 runs 15 residues from the cysteine to the phenylalanine. The CDR3 DNA has 45 bases and is translated from base 1. The germline V and J ends show losses of 1 base and 4 bases respectively, and no gene match explains 3 bases of the junction. Results and caveats for the whole study, not just this receptor: At doses of 0.1 to 3.0 mg/kg, clonal expansion of both CD4+ and CD8+ blood T cells was observed from baseline to week 6. Low levels of normalized T-cell clonal expansion were also seen in some patients who did not respond. In partial responders in the 0.1-3.0 mg/kg groups, normalized peripheral clonal expansion was found to be among the lowest, especially among CD8+ T cells. Which antigens the clonally expanded peripheral T cells were specific for was not determined. After ivuxolimab, more expanded clones were found on average in CD8+ T cells than in CD4+ T cells.

The trial excluded patients who had a history of autoimmune disease or were on systemic immunosuppression. Peripheral blood for TCR sequencing was collected from all dose cohorts at baseline, on cycle 4 day 1, and on cycle 7 day 1. The samples were taken from a phase I, first-in-human, multicenter, open-label dose-escalation trial of ivuxolimab. Adults with locally advanced or metastatic melanoma, renal cell carcinoma, hepatocellular carcinoma or head and neck squamous cell carcinoma were enrolled in the trial. Before TCR sequencing, CD4+ T cells and CD8+ T cells were sorted from peripheral blood as separate populations. Points on this clone: Its antigen remains undetermined. No base-level quality is on record; no much larger clone is a single base apart.

The TCR comes from an adult with an advanced solid tumor such as melanoma, head and neck, liver or kidney cancer. This sequence uses TRBV5-1 and TRBJ1-1; TRBD1 aligns with 11 central bases. This material consisted of CD4+ or CD8+ T cells sorted from blood, taken in a trial of the OX40 agonist ivuxolimab. The CDR3 has the sequence CASSLLGTGGTEAFF. The DNA sequence is as follows: TGCGCCAGCAGCTTGTTAGGGACAGGGGGCACTGAAGCTTTCTTT.